This TCR beta chain comes out of a study of shared clonotypes between healthy human individuals (dated by TCRdb to the early 2020s). Study-wide context: The cohort included a few men and a couple of women between 18 and 49 years of age. To increase sequencing depth and limit assay-specific biases, different laboratories used diverse techniques to prepare libraries and sequence TCR repertoires. To estimate repertoire size and how much clonotypes are shared between individuals, the study performed deep sequencing of blood TCR repertoires from roughly five healthy adults. For each donor, three plates each were used for CD4 naive and CD4 memory, two plates were used for CD8 naive, and one plate was used for CD8 memory. Each donor's leukapheresis produced roughly between about 0.85 and 10 billion PBMCs.

The germline V gene yields SGHDN for CDR1 and FVKESK for CDR2. Trimming removed 7 bases from V and 0 bases from J, leaving 18 bases between the germline ends. Measured from the cysteine to the phenylalanine, the CDR3 is 17 residues long. Only the CDR3 portion is preserved as DNA: 51 bases, with reading frame beginning at the first base. For the CD8 naive samples, CD45RO-negative cells were positively selected for CCR7, yielding a CD45RA+CCR7+ population from which TemRA cells were excluded. Donors were healthy HIV-negative adults with no recently reported acute infections or vaccinations. All donors were Caucasian adults living in Nashville, Tennessee, USA. After blood collection by leukapheresis, PBMCs were isolated using Ficoll-Histopaque density gradient centrifugation and then cryopreserved in the vapor phase of liquid nitrogen. Analytical flow cytometry was used to check the purity and quantity of each magnetically sorted T cell population. From each sorted fraction, genomic DNA was isolated and quantified by UV absorbance on a Nanodrop 2000c.

Overall study results and their limits: Even with the large sequencing depth, rarefaction of the sorted-subset datasets indicated that sequencing was incomplete. Only blood was sampled, and tissue TCR repertoires likely differ from those in blood. Higher generation probabilities were observed for clonotypes shared by all four sorted-subset donors than for non-shared clonotypes. Pairwise subsampling indicated that sequencing depth was expected to affect the degree of clonotype sharing among donors. Sharing across a few donors was observed for around 5% of naive CD4, 3% to 3.5% of naive CD8, 2.3% of memory CD4, and roughly 0.43% of memory CD8 clonotypes. Naive subsets generally had larger estimated clonotype richness than memory subsets did. The small number of donors limited the genetic and exposure-history diversity represented.

Points on this clone: Its cognate antigen has yet to be identified. Per-base quality was not reported, and no clone a single base away is much larger than it.

TCR CDR3 regions were amplified from genomic DNA by multiplex PCR using the deep immunoSEQ assay. For each cell subset, the extracted genomic DNA was distributed evenly across all wells of several immunoSEQ 96-well plates, and each plate served as one replicate. For sorted subsets, 200 to 250 ng of genomic DNA, equivalent to around 29,000 T cell genomes, went into each replicate PCR. Purified libraries were measured with a Qubit 3.0 fluorometer, size-checked on a Bioanalyzer 2100, and measured again with the KAPA Library Quantification kit. Every immunoSEQ 96-well plate was sequenced on a dedicated single-read 150-cycle Illumina NextSeq 550 flow cell. Under the source paper's analysis protocol: Because the immunoSEQ output included only junctional sequences and no quality scores, the filtering could not be the same as the filtering used for full-length reads. To assign V/J genes and CDR3, sequences were annotated against IMGT germline references using PyIR, a Python wrapper for IgBLAST v1.9. Reads with weak V/J assignments (E-value above 1e-6), missing CDR3, stop codons, out-of-frame junctions, or ambiguous translated residues were removed. V3J clonotypes were defined as sequences sharing the same inferred V gene, J gene, and CDR3 amino acid sequence. Percentage overlap between repertoires was calculated by dividing the number of shared unique clonotypes by the size of the smaller repertoire. Repertoire richness was assessed with RTK rarefaction, the Chao1 estimator, and Recon v2.1 estimates of unobserved clonotypes. Generation probabilities were computed with OLGA for all TCRbeta clonotypes obtained by the gDNA method from a handful of donors. The clones in this table, taken by TCRdb from immuneACCESS, are in-frame only. Not every clone is retained; where verified, under half of the shortfall comes from an unresolved V gene, and the cause of the rest is unknown. The V and J calls and clone size come from that table; D and trimming were worked out from the DNA. Recorded for this sample are about 870,000 clones; 85% to 95% of them occurred a single time. The ten top clones hold less than 25% of the sample.

This receptor was taken from a man aged 30 to 45 in good health. Sample: naive CD8+ T cells sorted from blood. Interpreted using the paper, the cell subset or site label stands for: CD45RA+CCR7+. The sequence is built from TRBV14 and TRBJ2-2; D gene: possibly TRBD1, on 6 matching bases. The DNA reads TGTGCCAGCACCCCCTTCCCAGGGGACCCGAACACCGGGGAGCTGTTTTTT. It encodes CASTPFPGDPNTGELFF.